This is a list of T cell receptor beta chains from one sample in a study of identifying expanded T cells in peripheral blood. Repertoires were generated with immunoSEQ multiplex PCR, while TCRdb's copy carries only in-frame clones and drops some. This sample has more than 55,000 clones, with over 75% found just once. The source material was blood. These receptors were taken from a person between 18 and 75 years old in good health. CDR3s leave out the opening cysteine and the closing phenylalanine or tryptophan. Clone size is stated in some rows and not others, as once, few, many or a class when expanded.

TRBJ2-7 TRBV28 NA ASTPPGLNTYEQY
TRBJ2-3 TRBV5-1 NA ASSLDSLGTDTQY
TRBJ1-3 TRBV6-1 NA ASSEEAGGGNTIY
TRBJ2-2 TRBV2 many ASRHPRESGELF
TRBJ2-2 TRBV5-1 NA ASSLVAGVNTGELF
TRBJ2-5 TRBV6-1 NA ASSEAFGFTRETQY
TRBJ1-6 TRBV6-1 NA ASSEAEGGNSPLH
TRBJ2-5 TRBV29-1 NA SVGTGETQY
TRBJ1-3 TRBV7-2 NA ASSLVQGPSTGNTIY
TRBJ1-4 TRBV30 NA AWSGTTGRLGKLF
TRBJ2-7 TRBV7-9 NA ASSLYTYEQY
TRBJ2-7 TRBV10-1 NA ASSETKGHHYEQY
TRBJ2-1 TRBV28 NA ASSYGRGQGFNEQF
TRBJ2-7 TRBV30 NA AWSVGDGYEQY
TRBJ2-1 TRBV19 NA ASGWDPYNEQF
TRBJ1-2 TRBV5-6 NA ASSSTAGSWYGYT
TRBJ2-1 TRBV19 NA ASSIRPPRSSYNEQF
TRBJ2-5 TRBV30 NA AWSPGQLGETQY
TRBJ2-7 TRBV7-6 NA ASSLEPGSGQY
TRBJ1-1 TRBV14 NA ASSQATGGTEAF
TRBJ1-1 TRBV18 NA ASSRDRGENTEAF
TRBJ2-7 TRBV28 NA ASSVPGTPWSYEQY
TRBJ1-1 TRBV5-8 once ASSLYGGRFTEAF
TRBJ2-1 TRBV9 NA ASSVAGTLASYNEQF
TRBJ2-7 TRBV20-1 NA SARIPDEQY
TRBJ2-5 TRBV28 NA AASETQY
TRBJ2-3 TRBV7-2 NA ASSLGRSTDTQY
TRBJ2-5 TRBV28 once ASSYPGTAETQY
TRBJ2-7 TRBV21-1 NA ASSNTSGKWEQY
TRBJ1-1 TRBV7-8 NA ASSLSSTGGEAF
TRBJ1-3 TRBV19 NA ASSIDRMGNTIY
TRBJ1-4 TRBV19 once ASSIAYRARNEKLF
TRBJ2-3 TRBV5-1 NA ASSPTSGGTDTQY
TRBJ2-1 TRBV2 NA ASINEQF
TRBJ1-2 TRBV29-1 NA SVGTGGGGYT
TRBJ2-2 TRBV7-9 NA ASSPRQGPNTGELF
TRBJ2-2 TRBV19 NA ASSPNPLGESTDTGELF
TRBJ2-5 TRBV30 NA AWDFSGSQETQY
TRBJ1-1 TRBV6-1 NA ASSQAEYTEAF
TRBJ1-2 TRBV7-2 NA ASSLSGLGNYGYT
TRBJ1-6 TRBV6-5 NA ASSYGGQRYSPLH
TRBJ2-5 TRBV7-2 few ASSVETGRTQY
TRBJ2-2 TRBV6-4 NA ASSEGRGDTGELF
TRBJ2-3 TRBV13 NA ASERLAAGGTQY
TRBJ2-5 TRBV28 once ASSLASGSQETQY
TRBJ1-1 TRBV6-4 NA ASSDGGFAEAF
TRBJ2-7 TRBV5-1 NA ASSPEGPPLPYEQY
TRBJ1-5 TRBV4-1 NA ASSRTGLSNQPQH
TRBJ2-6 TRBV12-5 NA ASGLFRLAGDEWGANVLT